This T cell receptor beta chain is from a study of cytomegalovirus exposure and HLA in healthy donors. Sequencing used immunoSEQ multiplex PCR; TCRdb keeps in-frame clones, though not all of them. Among about 250,000 clones listed, roughly 84% were seen once. This clone appeared many times. The germline V gene encodes CDR1 MNHEY and CDR2 SMNVEV (reference sequence). This CDR3 region has 15 residues. The germline V and J ends were trimmed by 0 bases and 7 bases, with 15 bases remaining between them. Sequenced: PBMCs. The rearrangement links TRBV27 to TRBJ1-1; D remains unclear. The receptor comes from a man aged 18 to 30 in good health and CMV-seropositive. The CDR3 loop reads CASSLSYGRSGEAFF. The CDR3 DNA reads as TGTGCCAGCAGTTTATCGTACGGCCGATCAGGTGAAGCTTTCTTT.